This TCR beta chain emerged from a study of blood T cell repertoires in COVID-19. Study summary: Both acute and convalescent COVID-19 samples were obtained from the United States, Italy and Spain. The cDNA or gDNA used as material had been derived from T cells, B-cell-depleted T cells, or PBMCs.

Germline trimming cut 1 base from V and 9 bases from J; bases unmatched to any gene: 11. CDR1 is LGHNA and CDR2 is YSLEER in the germline V gene. The CDR3 is 15 residues long. Methods used by the authors: Counts of nucleated cells, estimated from reference gene primer amplification, were obtained. TCRdb keeps only in-frame clones here, not all; method: immunoSEQ multiplex PCR. The V and J calls and clone size come from that table; D and trimming were worked out from the DNA. The table records fewer than 350,000 clones, 81% of them present only once. The chain uses TRBV4-3 and TRBJ1-1; 7 bases match TRBD1. The receptor comes from a woman aged 60-70 years with active or convalescent COVID-19. Specimen: peripheral blood. DNA of the CDR3: TGCGCCAGCAGCCAAGTATCTTCAGGGGGATCTAAAGCTTTCTTT. Protein product: CASSQVSSGGSKAFF.